This T cell receptor beta chain derives from a study of blood T cells in healthy people across ages. Overall study results and limits: Unsorted PBMCs blocked a conclusive comparison of naive and antigen-experienced cells. The percentage of naive T cells correlated strongly with TCR beta diversity. A roughly linear fall in TCR beta diversity per million T cells was seen with increasing age.

Caucasian, healthy and from Russia, the donors were aged between about 6 and 90. In the case of this clonotype: Its antigen is still unknown. A much larger clonotype is one base distant, so this may be a read error.

It was with a sample-barcoded 5' primer and a J-beta primer mix that a second PCR of about 7 to 12 cycles was run. TCRdb analysed the 5' RACE reads with MiXCR anew, one entry per CDR3 protein. The table records about 580,000 distinct CDR3 sequences, around half of them present only once. The sample was blood. This TCR was recovered from a man older than 75 in good health.

In DNA form, the CDR3 reads TGCGCCAGCAGCCAAGCTGACAGGCTACTATACAATGAGCAGTACTTC. It is translated as CASSQADRLLYNEQYF. The genes are TRBV4-3 and TRBJ2-1, with D perhaps TRBD1 (6 bases). Near its end, the DNA agrees better with TRBJ2-7, so the J call may be wrong. Germline V gene data show CDR1 as LGHNA and CDR2 as YSLEER. This CDR3 contains 16 residues.